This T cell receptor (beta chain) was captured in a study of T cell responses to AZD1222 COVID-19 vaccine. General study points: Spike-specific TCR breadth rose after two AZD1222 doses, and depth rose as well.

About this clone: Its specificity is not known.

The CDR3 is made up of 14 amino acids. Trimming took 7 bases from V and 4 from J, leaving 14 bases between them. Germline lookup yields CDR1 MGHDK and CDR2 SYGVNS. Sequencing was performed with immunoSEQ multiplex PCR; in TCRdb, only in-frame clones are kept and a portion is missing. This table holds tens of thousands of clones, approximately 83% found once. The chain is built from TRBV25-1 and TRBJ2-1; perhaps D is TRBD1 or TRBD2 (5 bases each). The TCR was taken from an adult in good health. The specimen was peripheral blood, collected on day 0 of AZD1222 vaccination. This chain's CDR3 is CASMGPEGYNEQFF. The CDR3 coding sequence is TGTGCCAGCATGGGACCGGAAGGATACAATGAGCAGTTCTTC.